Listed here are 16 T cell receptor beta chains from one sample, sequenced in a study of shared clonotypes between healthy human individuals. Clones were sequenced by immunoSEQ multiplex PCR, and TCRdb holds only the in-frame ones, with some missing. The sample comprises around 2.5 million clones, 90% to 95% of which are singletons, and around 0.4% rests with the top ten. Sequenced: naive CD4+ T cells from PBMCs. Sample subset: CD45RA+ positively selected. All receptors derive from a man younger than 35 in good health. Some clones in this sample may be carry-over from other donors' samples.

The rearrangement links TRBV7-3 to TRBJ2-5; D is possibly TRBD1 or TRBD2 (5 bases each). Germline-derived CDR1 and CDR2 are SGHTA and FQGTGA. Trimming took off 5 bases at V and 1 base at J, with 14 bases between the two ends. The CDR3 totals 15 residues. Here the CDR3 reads CASSPRWGPQETQYF. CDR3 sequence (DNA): TGTGCCAGCAGCCCCCGTTGGGGACCCCAAGAGACCCAGTACTTC.

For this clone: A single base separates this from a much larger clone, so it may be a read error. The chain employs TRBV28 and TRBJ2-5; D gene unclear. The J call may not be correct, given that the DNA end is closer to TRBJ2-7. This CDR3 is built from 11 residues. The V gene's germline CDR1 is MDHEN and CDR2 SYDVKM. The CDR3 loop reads CASSLTYEQYF. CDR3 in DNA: TGTGCCAGCAGTTTAACCTACGAGCAGTACTTC.

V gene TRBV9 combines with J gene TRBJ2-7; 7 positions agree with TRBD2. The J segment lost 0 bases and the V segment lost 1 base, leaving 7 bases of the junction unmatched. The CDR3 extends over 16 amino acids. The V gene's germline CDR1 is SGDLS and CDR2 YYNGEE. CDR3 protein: CASSVSASGPSYEQYF. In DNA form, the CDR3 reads TGTGCCAGCAGCGTAAGCGCTAGCGGTCCCTCCTACGAGCAGTACTTC.

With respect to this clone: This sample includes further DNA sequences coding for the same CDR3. The CDR3 DNA reads TGTGCCAGCAGAAGACAGGGCCCTAACTATGGCTACACCTTC. Translated, it gives CASRRQGPNYGYTF. The chain joins TRBV6-5 to TRBJ1-2, with TRBD1 matching 7 bases. Germline loops: CDR1 MNHEY, CDR2 SVGAGI. This CDR3 is built from 14 residues. Trimming removed 6 bases from V and 0 bases from J; junction bases left unmatched: 4.

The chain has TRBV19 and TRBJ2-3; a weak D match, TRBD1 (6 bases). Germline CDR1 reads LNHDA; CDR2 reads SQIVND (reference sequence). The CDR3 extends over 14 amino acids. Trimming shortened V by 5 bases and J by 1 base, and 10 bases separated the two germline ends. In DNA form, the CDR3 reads TGTGCCAGTAGTGGTACAGGGCGCACAGATACGCAGTATTTT. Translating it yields CASSGTGRTDTQYF.

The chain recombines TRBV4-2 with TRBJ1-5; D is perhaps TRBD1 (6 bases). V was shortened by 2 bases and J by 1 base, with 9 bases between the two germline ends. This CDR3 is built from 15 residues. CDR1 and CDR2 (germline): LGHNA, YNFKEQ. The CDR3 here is CASSQPQGSNQPQHF. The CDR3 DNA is TGTGCCAGCAGCCAACCACAGGGCAGCAATCAGCCCCAGCATTTT.

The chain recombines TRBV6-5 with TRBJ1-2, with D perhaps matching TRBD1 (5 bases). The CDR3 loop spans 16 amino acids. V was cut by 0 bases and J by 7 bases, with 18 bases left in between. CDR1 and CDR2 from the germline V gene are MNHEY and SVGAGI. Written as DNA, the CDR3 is TGTGCCAGCAGTTACTCGGTAGGGGCGAAAGTCGGTGGCTACACCTTC. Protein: CASSYSVGAKVGGYTF.

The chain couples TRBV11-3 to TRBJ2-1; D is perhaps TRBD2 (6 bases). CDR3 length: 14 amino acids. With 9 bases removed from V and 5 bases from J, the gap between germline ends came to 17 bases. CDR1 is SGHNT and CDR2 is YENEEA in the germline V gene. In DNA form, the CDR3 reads TGTGCCAGTCAGTCAGGGCGGGATAACAATGAGCAGTTCTTC. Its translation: CASQSGRDNNEQFF.

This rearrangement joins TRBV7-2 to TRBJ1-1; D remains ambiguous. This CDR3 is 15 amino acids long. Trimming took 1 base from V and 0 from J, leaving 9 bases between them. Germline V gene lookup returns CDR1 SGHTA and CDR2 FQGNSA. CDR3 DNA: TGTGCCAGCAGCTTAGGGGCGACTGTGAACACTGAAGCTTTCTTT. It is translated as CASSLGATVNTEAFF.

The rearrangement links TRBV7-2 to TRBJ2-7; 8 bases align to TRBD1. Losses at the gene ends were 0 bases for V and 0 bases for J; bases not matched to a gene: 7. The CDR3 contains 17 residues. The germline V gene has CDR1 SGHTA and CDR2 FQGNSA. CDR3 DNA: TGTGCCAGCAGCTTAGCGACAGGGGAGACCTTCTCCTACGAGCAGTACTTC. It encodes CASSLATGETFSYEQYF.

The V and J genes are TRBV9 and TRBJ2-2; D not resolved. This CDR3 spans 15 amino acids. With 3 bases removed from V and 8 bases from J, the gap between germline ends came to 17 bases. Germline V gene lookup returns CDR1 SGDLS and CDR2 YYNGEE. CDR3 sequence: CASSERPQVVGELFF. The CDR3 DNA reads TGTGCCAGCAGCGAAAGGCCTCAAGTGGTTGGGGAGCTGTTTTTT.

CDR3 sequence: CASSLEMGYSPLHF. The CDR3 coding sequence is TGTGCCAGCAGCTTAGAAATGGGGTATTCACCCCTCCACTTT. The chain combines TRBV7-2 with TRBJ1-6, with D uncertain. The germline CDR1 and CDR2 sequences are SGHTA and FQGNSA. The length of the CDR3 is 14 residues. V was pared by 1 base and J by 8 bases, with 9 bases between. Combining the CDR3 with reference TRBV7-2 and TRBJ1-6 gives the whole variable domain GAGVSQSPSNKVTEKGKDVELRCDPISGHTALYWYRQSLGQGLEFLIYFQGNSAPDKSGLPSDRFSAERTGGSVSTLTIQRTQQEDSAVYLCASSLEMGYSPLHFGNGTRLTVT.

The CDR3, as DNA: TGCAGCGTCCGGGACACCACTAACTATGGCTACACCTTC. Its protein product is CSVRDTTNYGYTF. The chain employs TRBV29-1 and TRBJ1-2, with D possibly matching TRBD1 (6 bases). The germline V gene encodes CDR1 SQVTM and CDR2 ANQGSEA. The CDR3 has 13 amino acids. V was shortened by 6 bases and J by 0 bases, with 11 bases between the two germline ends.

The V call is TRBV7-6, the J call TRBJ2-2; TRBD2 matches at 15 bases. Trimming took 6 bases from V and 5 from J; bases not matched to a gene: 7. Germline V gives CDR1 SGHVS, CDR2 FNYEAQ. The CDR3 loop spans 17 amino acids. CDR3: CASRPGLAGGGTGELFF. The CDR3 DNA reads TGTGCCAGCAGACCGGGACTAGCGGGAGGAGGTACCGGGGAGCTGTTTTTT.

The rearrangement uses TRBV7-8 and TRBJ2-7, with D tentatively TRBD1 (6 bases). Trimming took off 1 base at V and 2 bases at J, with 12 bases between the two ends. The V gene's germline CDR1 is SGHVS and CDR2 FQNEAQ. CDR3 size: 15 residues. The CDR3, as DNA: TGTGCCAGCAGCTTAGAGCCGGGGACACCCTACGAGCAGTACTTC. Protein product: CASSLEPGTPYEQYF. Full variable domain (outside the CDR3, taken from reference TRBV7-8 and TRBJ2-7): GAGVSQSPRYKVAKRGQDVALRCDPISGHVSLFWYQQALGQGPEFLTYFQNEAQLDKSGLPSDRFFAERPEGSVSTLKIQRTQQEDSAVYLCASSLEPGTPYEQYFGPGTRLTVT.

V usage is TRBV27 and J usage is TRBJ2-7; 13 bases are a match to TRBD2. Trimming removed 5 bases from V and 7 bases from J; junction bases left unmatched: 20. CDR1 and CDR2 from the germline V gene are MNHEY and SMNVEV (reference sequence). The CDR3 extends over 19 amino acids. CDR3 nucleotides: TGTGCCAGCAGTGCAATATACCCCCAACTAGCGGGAGGGACAGGGGAGCAGTACTTC. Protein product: CASSAIYPQLAGGTGEQYF.